The 17 T cell receptor beta chains in this list originate from one sample, sequenced in a study of CD8 T cells in Susac syndrome. Random-hexamer reverse transcription was applied to about 0.45 to 1 ug RNA. Via MiXCR, TCRdb re-called the immunoSEQ multiplex PCR reads, giving one row per CDR3 protein. The table has 180,000 or so distinct CDR3 sequences, about 95% seen once. Sequencing input: CD4+ T cells from PBMCs. All receptors derive from a human donor in good health.

This clonotype is a singleton in its sample. The chain couples TRBV2 to TRBJ2-7, with D perhaps TRBD1 (6 bases). This CDR3 has 14 amino acids. V was cut by 2 bases and J by 3 bases, with 11 bases left in between. Germline V CDR1 and CDR2: SNHLY, FYNNEI. The CDR3 DNA follows: TGTGCCAGCAGTGAATGGGGCAGGGGCTACGAGCAGTACTTC. Translation: CASSEWGRGYEQYF.

The J gene is TRBJ2-4, the V gene TRBV20-1; D may be TRBD1 or TRBD2 (5 bases each). The CDR3 runs to 15 residues. Germline V gives CDR1 DFQATT, CDR2 SNEGSKA (reference sequence). V lost 4 bases, J lost 6 bases, and 19 bases lay in between. CDR3 sequence: CSATQGPTSGNIQYF. The CDR3 DNA follows: TGCAGTGCTACTCAGGGACCTACTTCAGGAAACATTCAGTACTTC.

This clonotype came up once. The rearrangement joins TRBV2 to TRBJ1-5; D remains unclear. V was clipped by 7 bases and J by 0 bases, with 7 bases between them. CDR1 is SNHLY and CDR2 is FYNNEI in the germline V gene. This CDR3 is built from 13 residues. The CDR3 DNA reads as TGTGCCAGCACCAGGCATAGCAATCAGCCCCAGCATTTT. Residues: CASTRHSNQPQHF.

The chain carries TRBV6-1 and TRBJ2-1; 12 nucleotides align to TRBD2. The ends lost 8 bases at V and 7 bases at J; junction bases unmatched: 12. The germline gives CDR1 MNHNS, CDR2 SASEGT. This CDR3 comprises 16 residues. In nucleotides, the CDR3 is TGTGCCAGCTCTCGCCTCTCTAGCGGGAGGGTTAATGAGCAGTTCTTC. It yields the protein CASSRLSSGRVNEQFF.

This rearrangement joins TRBV3-1 to TRBJ1-4; D gene ambiguous. Per the germline V gene, CDR1 is LGHDT and CDR2 is YNNKEL (reference sequence). V was cut by 4 bases and J by 6 bases, with 12 bases left in between. CDR3 length: 14 residues. CDR3 coding DNA: TGTGCCAGCAGCCCGGACTGGGCCGATGAAAAACTGTTTTTT. Its protein product is CASSPDWADEKLFF.

CDR3 nucleotides: TGCAGTGCTAGAGACAGGGTGGGTGATCAGCCCCAGCATTTT. It specifies CSARDRVGDQPQHF. V usage is TRBV20-1 and J usage is TRBJ1-5; tentatively, D is TRBD1 (5 bases). CDR1 is DFQATT and CDR2 is SNEGSKA in the germline V gene (reference sequence). Trimming removed 0 bases from V and 5 bases from J, with 11 bases in between. The CDR3 is 14 amino acids.

This clonotype has a single count. The V and J genes are TRBV20-1 and TRBJ2-1; D not resolved. The CDR3 covers 10 residues. CDR1 and CDR2 from the germline V gene are DFQATT and SNEGSKA (reference sequence). V was pared by 3 bases and J by 7 bases, with 4 bases between. Here the CDR3 DNA reads TGCAGTGCTAGCAAGAATGAGCAGTTCTTC. This translates into CSASKNEQFF.

The V and J genes are TRBV24-1 and TRBJ2-1; D assignment may be TRBD1 or TRBD2 (5 bases each). Germline CDR1 is KGHDR and CDR2 is SFDVKD. With 5 bases removed from V and 8 bases from J, the gap between germline ends came to 6 bases. The CDR3 is 11 residues long. This CDR3 is CATSGGYEQFF. The CDR3 nucleotides are TGTGCCACCAGTGGGGGGTATGAGCAGTTCTTC.

This clonotype was counted a single time. The chain uses TRBV6-2 or TRBV6-3 and TRBJ2-7; 7 bases line up with TRBD1. Germline V gene data show CDR1 as MNHEY and CDR2 as SVGEGT. The CDR3 is made up of 11 amino acids. Losses at the gene ends were 6 bases for V and 8 bases for J; bases not matched to a gene: 4. The CDR3: CASSQQGKQYF. CDR3 bases: TGTGCCAGCAGCCAACAGGGGAAGCAGTACTTC.

V usage is TRBV24-1 and J usage is TRBJ2-3; D call uncertain. The V and J ends lost 5 bases and 0 bases respectively, with 11 bases between them. Germline V gene data show CDR1 as KGHDR and CDR2 as SFDVKD. The length of the CDR3 is 15 residues. The CDR3 coding sequence is TGTGCCACCAGTGGTGCACCGACTAGCACAGATACGCAGTATTTT. Amino acids: CATSGAPTSTDTQYF.

This clonotype was found a few times. The chain uses TRBV24-1 and TRBJ2-7; TRBD2 agrees at 10 bases. Trimming removed 5 bases from V and 3 bases from J; junction bases left unmatched: 6. Germline CDR1 reads KGHDR; CDR2 reads SFDVKD. This CDR3 contains 15 residues. The CDR3 spells CATSGGLAGVYEQYF. The CDR3 DNA reads TGTGCCACCAGTGGGGGGCTAGCGGGAGTCTACGAGCAGTACTTC.

The chain employs TRBV6-5 and TRBJ2-7, with 8 positions matching TRBD2. In germline, CDR1 is MNHEY, CDR2 SVGAGI. The CDR3 consists of 13 residues. V shed 2 bases, J shed 7 bases, and the junction held 4 bases outside the gene matches. The CDR3 DNA follows: TGTGCCAGCAGTTACCCCGGGAGGGAAGAGCAGTACTTC. It codes for CASSYPGREEQYF.

The chain couples TRBV30 to TRBJ2-3; D remains unclear. Germline CDR1 reads GTSNPN; CDR2 reads SVGIG (reference sequence). Deletions cut 4 bases from V and 6 bases from J, with 8 bases between. This CDR3 is built from 11 residues. The CDR3 reads CAWIRVDTQYF. The CDR3 nucleotides read TGTGCCTGGATACGGGTTGATACGCAGTATTTT.

The chain combines TRBV9 with TRBJ2-2; D uncertain. Germline CDR1 reads SGDLS; CDR2 reads YYNGEE. This CDR3 comprises 13 residues. Between the trimmed V and J ends, which lost 3 bases and 6 bases, there was a span of 9 bases. Here the CDR3 reads CASSETAAGELFF. The CDR3 DNA follows: TGTGCCAGCAGCGAGACCGCCGCCGGGGAGCTGTTTTTT.

CDR3 in amino acids: CSARAGPSGANVLTF. The CDR3 DNA is TGCAGTGCTAGAGCAGGACCCTCTGGGGCCAACGTCCTGACTTTC. This chain links TRBV20-1 with TRBJ2-6; D is uncertain. The V and J ends lost 1 base and 0 bases respectively, with 7 bases between them. The CDR3 totals 15 residues. CDR1 and CDR2 from the germline V gene are DFQATT and SNEGSKA (reference sequence).

Regarding this clonotype: A read error may produce the germline difference seen at one junction end. The chain couples TRBV7-7 to TRBJ2-1; D assignment may be TRBD1 or TRBD2 (5 bases each). CDR3 length equals 15 residues. Germline CDR1 and CDR2: SSHAT and FNYEAQ (reference sequence). The DNA of the CDR3 is TGTGCTAGCAGCCCACCGGGACCGATTTCCAATGAGCAGTTCTTC. It specifies CASSPPGPISNEQFF.

V and J are TRBV7-8 and TRBJ1-5, with TRBD1 matching 8 bases. In germline, CDR1 is SGHVS, CDR2 FQNEAQ. V lost 7 bases and J lost 2; bases outside the gene matches: 13. The CDR3 has 17 residues. CDR3 region: CASTHGQGLRGNQPQHF. The CDR3 DNA sequence: TGTGCCAGCACCCACGGACAGGGTCTAAGGGGCAATCAGCCCCAGCATTTT.